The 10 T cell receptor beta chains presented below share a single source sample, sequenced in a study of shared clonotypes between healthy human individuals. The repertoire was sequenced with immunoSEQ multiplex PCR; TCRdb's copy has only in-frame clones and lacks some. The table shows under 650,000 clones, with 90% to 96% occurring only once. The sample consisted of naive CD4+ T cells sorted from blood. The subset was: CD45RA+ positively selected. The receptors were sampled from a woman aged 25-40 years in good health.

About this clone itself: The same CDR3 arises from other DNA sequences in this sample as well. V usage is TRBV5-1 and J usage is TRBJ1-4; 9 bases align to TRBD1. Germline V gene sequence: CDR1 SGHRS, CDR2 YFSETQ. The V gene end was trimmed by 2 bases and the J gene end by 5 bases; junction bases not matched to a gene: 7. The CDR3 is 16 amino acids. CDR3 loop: CASSLGTGGSNEKLFF. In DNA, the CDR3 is TGCGCCAGCAGCTTAGGAACAGGGGGCTCGAATGAAAAACTGTTTTTT.

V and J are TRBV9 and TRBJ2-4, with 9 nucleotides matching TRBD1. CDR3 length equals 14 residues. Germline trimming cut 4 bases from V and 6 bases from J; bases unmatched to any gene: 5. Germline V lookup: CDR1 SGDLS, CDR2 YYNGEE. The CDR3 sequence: CASSSTGGGNIQYF. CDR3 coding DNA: TGTGCCAGCAGCTCCACAGGGGGCGGAAACATTCAGTACTTC.

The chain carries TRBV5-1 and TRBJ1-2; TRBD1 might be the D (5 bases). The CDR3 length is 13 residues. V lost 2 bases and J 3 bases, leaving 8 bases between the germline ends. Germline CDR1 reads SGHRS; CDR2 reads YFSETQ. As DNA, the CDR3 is TGCGCCAGCAGCTTATCACAGGACTATGGCTACACCTTC. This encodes CASSLSQDYGYTF.

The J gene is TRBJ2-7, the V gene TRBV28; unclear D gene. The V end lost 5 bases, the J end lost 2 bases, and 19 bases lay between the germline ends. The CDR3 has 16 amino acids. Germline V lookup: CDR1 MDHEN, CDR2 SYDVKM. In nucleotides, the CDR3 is TGTGCCAGCAGTAACTACCTAACGGCCTCTCCCTACGAGCAGTACTTC. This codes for CASSNYLTASPYEQYF.

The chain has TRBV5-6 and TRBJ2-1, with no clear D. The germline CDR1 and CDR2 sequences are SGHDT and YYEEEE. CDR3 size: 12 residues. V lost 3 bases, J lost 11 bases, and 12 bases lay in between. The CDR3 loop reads CASSSSYKQQFF. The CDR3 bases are TGTGCCAGCAGCTCCTCTTACAAGCAGCAGTTCTTC.

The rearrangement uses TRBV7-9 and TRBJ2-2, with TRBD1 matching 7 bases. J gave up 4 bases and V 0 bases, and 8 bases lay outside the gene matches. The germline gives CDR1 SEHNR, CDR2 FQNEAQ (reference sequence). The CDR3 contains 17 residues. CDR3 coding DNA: TGTGCCAGCAGCTTAGCCGGGACAGCACTTACCACCGGGGAGCTGTTTTTT. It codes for CASSLAGTALTTGELFF.

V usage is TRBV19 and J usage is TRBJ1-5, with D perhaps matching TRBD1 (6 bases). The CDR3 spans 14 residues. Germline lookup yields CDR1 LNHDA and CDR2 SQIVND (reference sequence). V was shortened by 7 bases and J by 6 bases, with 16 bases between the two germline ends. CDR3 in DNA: TGTGCCAGTACCCCCGGGCAGGGGCTTCAGCCCCAGCATTTT. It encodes CASTPGQGLQPQHF.

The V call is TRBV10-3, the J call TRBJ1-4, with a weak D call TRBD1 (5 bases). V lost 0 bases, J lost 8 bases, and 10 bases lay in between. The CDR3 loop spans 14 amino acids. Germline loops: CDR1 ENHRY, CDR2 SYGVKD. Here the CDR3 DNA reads TGTGCCATCAGTGAGTCGCAAGGGGAAGAAAAACTGTTTTTT. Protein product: CAISESQGEEKLFF.

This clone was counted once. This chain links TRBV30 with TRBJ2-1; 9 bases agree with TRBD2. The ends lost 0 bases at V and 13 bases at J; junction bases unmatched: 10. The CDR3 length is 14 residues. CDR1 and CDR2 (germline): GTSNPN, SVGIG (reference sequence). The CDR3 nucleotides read TGTGCCTGGAGTGTACTGCGAAGCGGGGGGTCACAGTTCTTC. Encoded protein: CAWSVLRSGGSQFF.

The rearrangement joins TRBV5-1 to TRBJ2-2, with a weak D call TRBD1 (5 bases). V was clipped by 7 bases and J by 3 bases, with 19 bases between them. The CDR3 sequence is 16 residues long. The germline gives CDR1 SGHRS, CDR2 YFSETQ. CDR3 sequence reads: CASGQSARQDTGELFF. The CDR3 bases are TGCGCCAGCGGACAATCGGCACGCCAAGACACCGGGGAGCTGTTTTTT.